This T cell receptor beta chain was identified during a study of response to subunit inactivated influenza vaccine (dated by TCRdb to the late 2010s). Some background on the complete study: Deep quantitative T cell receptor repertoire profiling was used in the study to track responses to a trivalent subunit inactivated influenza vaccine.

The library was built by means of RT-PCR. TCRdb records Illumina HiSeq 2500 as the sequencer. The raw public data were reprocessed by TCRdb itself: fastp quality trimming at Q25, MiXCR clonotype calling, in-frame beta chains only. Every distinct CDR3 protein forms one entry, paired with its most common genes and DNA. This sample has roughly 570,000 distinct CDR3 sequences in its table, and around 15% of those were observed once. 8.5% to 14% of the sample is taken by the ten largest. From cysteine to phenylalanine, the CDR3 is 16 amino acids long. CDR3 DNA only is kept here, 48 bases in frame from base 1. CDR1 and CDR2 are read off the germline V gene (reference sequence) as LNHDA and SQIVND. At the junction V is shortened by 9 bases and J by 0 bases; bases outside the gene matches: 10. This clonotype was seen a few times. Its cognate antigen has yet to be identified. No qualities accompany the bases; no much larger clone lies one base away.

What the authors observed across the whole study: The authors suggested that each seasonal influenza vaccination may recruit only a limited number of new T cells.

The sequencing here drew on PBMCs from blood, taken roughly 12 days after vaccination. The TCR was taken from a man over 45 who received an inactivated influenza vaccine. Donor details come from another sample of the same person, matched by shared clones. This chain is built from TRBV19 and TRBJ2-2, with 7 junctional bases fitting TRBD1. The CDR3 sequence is CASRWGQNSNTGELFF. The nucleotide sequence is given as TGTGCCAGCCGATGGGGACAGAACTCGAACACCGGGGAGCTGTTTTTT.